Below are 21 T cell receptor beta chains sequenced from a single sample in a study of blood T cells in healthy people across ages. Next came a second PCR, run for about 7 to 12 cycles, which used a sample-barcoded 5' primer along with a J-beta primer mix. TCRdb independently ran MiXCR on the 5' RACE reads; one entry per CDR3 protein. The repertoire holds roughly 1.5 million distinct CDR3 sequences, with approximately 39% as singletons. Source material: blood. The receptor set was obtained from a woman between 18 and 29 years old in good health.

This clonotype was seen only once. CDR3 protein: CSARESSGRSPLHF. The CDR3 bases are TGCAGTGCTAGAGAAAGCTCTGGGCGATCACCCCTCCACTTT. The chain uses TRBV20-1 and TRBJ1-6; no clear D gene. CDR1 and CDR2 from the germline V gene are DFQATT and SNEGSKA (reference sequence). CDR3 length equals 14 residues. The germline V and J ends were trimmed by 0 bases and 10 bases, with 13 bases remaining between them.

CDR3 coding DNA: TGTGCCAGCAGCAAATGGCGGGACACAGATACGCAGTATTTT. Translated: CASSKWRDTDTQYF. The rearrangement links TRBV7-8 to TRBJ2-3; D is perhaps TRBD2 (6 bases). This CDR3 spans 14 amino acids. Germline assignment: CDR1 SGHVS and CDR2 FQNEAQ. V gave up 5 bases and J gave up 2 bases, with 11 bases separating them.

CDR3 amino acids: CASSLFKGDEQYF. The DNA of the CDR3 is TGTGCCAGCAGTTTGTTTAAAGGCGACGAGCAGTACTTC. The chain couples TRBV12-3 or TRBV12-4 to TRBJ2-7; D gene ambiguous. This CDR3 comprises 13 residues. Between the trimmed V and J ends, which lost 3 bases and 5 bases, there was a span of 11 bases.

V gene TRBV7-2 combines with J gene TRBJ2-7; a possible D gene is TRBD2 (5 bases). The CDR3 covers 13 residues. Germline V gives CDR1 SGHTA, CDR2 FQGNSA. Deletions cut 5 bases from V and 2 bases from J, with 10 bases between. CDR3 sequence reads: CASSRGLAYEQYF. The CDR3 DNA is TGTGCCAGCAGCCGGGGTCTTGCCTACGAGCAGTACTTC.

This clonotype was seen a few times. The chain is built from TRBV12-3 or TRBV12-4 and TRBJ2-7, with D perhaps matching TRBD1 (5 bases). The CDR3 is 15 amino acids. The ends were cut back, 3 bases at V and 1 base at J, with 13 bases in the middle. CDR3 loop: CASSFWSDSSYEQYF. In nucleotides, the CDR3 is TGTGCCAGCAGTTTCTGGAGTGACAGTTCCTACGAGCAGTACTTC.

The chain employs TRBV7-3 and TRBJ2-3; 11 nucleotides line up with TRBD2. CDR1 and CDR2 from the germline V gene are SGHTA and FQGTGA. There are 15 residues in the CDR3. The junction had 3 bases not matched to a gene; V was cut back by 3 bases and J by 4 bases. This CDR3 is CASSFGLAGPDTQYF. The CDR3 coding sequence is TGTGCCAGCAGCTTCGGACTAGCGGGCCCAGATACGCAGTATTTT.

This clonotype occurred a few times. V gene TRBV12-3 or TRBV12-4 combines with J gene TRBJ2-5; D unresolved. V was cut by 1 base and J by 1 base, with 10 bases left in between. This CDR3 is built from 15 residues. This chain's CDR3 is CASSLDIQAQETQYF. CDR3 coding DNA: TGTGCCAGCAGTTTAGATATCCAGGCCCAAGAGACCCAGTACTTC.

This chain links TRBV5-1 with TRBJ2-5, with D uncertain. V was pared by 5 bases and J by 0 bases, with 14 bases between. The CDR3 contains 15 residues. From germline, CDR1 is SGHRS and CDR2 YFSETQ. In DNA form, the CDR3 reads TGCGCCAGCAGTCCAGCGTCCATAAACCAAGAGACCCAGTACTTC. This translates into CASSPASINQETQYF.

The gene calls are TRBV27 and TRBJ2-3; 10 nucleotides line up with TRBD2. Germline trimming cut 5 bases from V and 1 base from J; bases unmatched to any gene: 6. This CDR3 has 16 amino acids. CDR1 and CDR2 (germline): MNHEY, SMNVEV (reference sequence). The CDR3 region is CASSHLAGEGTDTQYF. The CDR3 nucleotides are TGTGCCAGCAGTCATCTAGCGGGAGAGGGCACAGATACGCAGTATTTT.

This clonotype appeared once. This rearrangement joins TRBV7-2 to TRBJ2-1; 9 nucleotides align to TRBD1. The J call is in doubt because the DNA end fits TRBJ2-7 better. The CDR3 consists of 16 residues. Germline CDR1 reads SGHTA; CDR2 reads FQGNSA. The DNA for the CDR3 is TGTGCCAGCAGCGGTCGGGACAGGGACACCTACAATGAGCAGTACTTC. Translating it yields CASSGRDRDTYNEQYF.

This clonotype was seen a few times. V and J are TRBV4-3 and TRBJ2-5; D is unresolved. CDR3 length: 13 residues. Germline-derived CDR1 and CDR2 are LGHNA and YSLEER. V was cut by 2 bases and J by 11 bases, with 15 bases left in between. CDR3 nucleotides: TGCGCCAGCAGCCAATCTAGGGCAGGTGAACAGTACTTC. Translation gives CASSQSRAGEQYF.

This clonotype was recorded a few times. A much larger clone lies a single base off, so this may be a read error. V is TRBV3-1 and J is TRBJ1-2; D possibly corresponds to TRBD1 (5 bases). V lost 1 base, J lost 8 bases, and 14 bases lay in between. Per germline, CDR1 LGHDT and CDR2 YNNKEL (reference sequence). This CDR3 is built from 14 residues. The CDR3 sequence: CASSQGQGLRGYTF. The DNA of the CDR3 is TGTGCCAGCAGCCAAGGTCAGGGACTTCGGGGCTACACCTTC.

Note on this clonotype: The junction and the germline gene differ at one end; a read error may be behind it. J is TRBJ1-1 and V is TRBV20-1; D is undetermined. Germline V gives CDR1 DFQATT, CDR2 SNEGSKA (reference sequence). This CDR3 comprises 13 residues. The DNA of the CDR3 is TGCAGTCCCCTAGCTAGTCTGAACACTGACGCTTTCTTT. Its translation is CSPLASLNTDAFF.

This clonotype was seen a few times. The chain uses TRBV20-1 and TRBJ2-7, with D perhaps matching TRBD1 (7 bases). CDR1 and CDR2 from the germline V gene are DFQATT and SNEGSKA (reference sequence). This CDR3 comprises 13 residues. V lost 7 bases, J lost 2 bases, and 15 bases lay in between. CDR3 sequence: CSVPGGQTYEQYF. CDR3 in DNA: TGCAGTGTACCCGGGGGACAGACCTACGAGCAGTACTTC.

The chain combines TRBV21-1 with TRBJ1-1. TRBV21-1 is listed as a pseudogene. The CDR3 spans 15 residues. The CDR3 DNA sequence: TGTGCCAGCAGCCCCTTAGGACGGAAGAACACTGAAGCTTTCTTT. Protein sequence: CASSPLGRKNTEAFF.

This clonotype appeared a few times. V is TRBV12-3 or TRBV12-4 and J is TRBJ1-1; TRBD1 might be the D (5 bases). This CDR3 is built from 15 residues. The ends were cut back, 6 bases at V and 3 bases at J, with 17 bases in the middle. The CDR3 DNA is TGTGCCAGCAGCCTTCCCCAAGGGACTTACACTGAAGCTTTCTTT. The encoded protein is CASSLPQGTYTEAFF.

The V call is TRBV7-2, the J call TRBJ2-1; D may be TRBD2 (5 bases). V lost 3 bases, J lost 9 bases, and 9 bases lay in between. CDR1 SGHTA and CDR2 FQGNSA come from the germline V gene. The CDR3 sequence is 12 residues long. The CDR3 region is CASSFLRGEQFF. In DNA, the CDR3 is TGTGCCAGCAGCTTCCTTCGGGGTGAGCAGTTCTTC.

In the case of this clonotype: At one end the junction does not follow the germline gene, possibly because of a read error. The chain carries TRBV6-5 and TRBJ2-6; D is perhaps TRBD1 or TRBD2 (5 bases each). The CDR3 contains 15 residues. From germline, CDR1 is MNHEY and CDR2 SVGAGI. The CDR3 here is CTSSYSGDGANVLTF. The CDR3 DNA reads TGTACCAGCAGTTACTCCGGGGACGGGGCCAACGTCCTGACTTTC.

The V and J genes are TRBV20-1 and TRBJ1-5; weak D call: TRBD1 (5 bases). V was trimmed by 1 base and J by 4 bases, leaving 17 bases between them. Germline values: CDR1 DFQATT, CDR2 SNEGSKA (reference sequence). CDR3 size: 16 residues. For the CDR3, the DNA is TGCAGTGCTAGAGTTCCGGGACGGAGTGGAAATCAGCCCCAGCATTTT. It translates to CSARVPGRSGNQPQHF.

This rearrangement joins TRBV20-1 to TRBJ2-7; the match to TRBD2 covers 7 bases. Germline V gene data show CDR1 as DFQATT and CDR2 as SNEGSKA (reference sequence). V lost 7 bases, J lost 0 bases, and 12 bases stayed unmatched. This CDR3 has 15 amino acids. CDR3: CSVVDSGRNSYEQYF. Written as DNA, the CDR3 is TGCAGTGTTGTTGATAGCGGGCGCAACTCCTACGAGCAGTACTTC.

The chain uses TRBV27 and TRBJ2-5; TRBD1 might be the D (6 bases). The CDR3 totals 11 residues. Trimming shortened V by 2 bases and J by 12 bases, and 10 bases separated the two germline ends. The germline V gene has CDR1 MNHEY and CDR2 SMNVEV (reference sequence). CDR3 loop: CASSLGTGKYF. CDR3 coding DNA: TGTGCCAGCAGTTTAGGTACAGGGAAGTACTTC.